Each of the 14 T cell receptor beta chains below was sequenced from the same sample in a study of shared clonotypes between healthy human individuals (dated by TCRdb to about 2020). Libraries came from the immunoSEQ multiplex PCR assay. Not all clones reach the TCRdb copy of this immuneACCESS table, which keeps in-frame sequences only. Checked studies attribute under half of the gap to unresolved V genes and leave the rest unexplained. The sample table contains 1 million to 1.2 million clones; only one count was recorded for about 72% of them. The biggest ten clones account for 0.89% of the sample. The sequenced sample was memory CD4+ T cells from PBMCs. The cell subset or site label of this sample denotes: CD45RA-negative fraction. These receptor sequences come from a young man in good health. Some clones in this sample may be carry-over from other donors' samples.

V gene TRBV5-4 combines with J gene TRBJ2-3, with D maybe TRBD2 (6 bases). The germline CDR1 and CDR2 sequences are SGHNT and YYREEE (reference sequence). There are 16 residues in the CDR3. The germline V and J ends were trimmed by 3 bases and 4 bases, with 18 bases remaining between them. The CDR3 DNA is TGTGCCAGCAGCTCGGGGGACCTCCAAAGGGCAGATACGCAGTATTTT. This encodes CASSSGDLQRADTQYF.

This sequence joins TRBV5-6 and TRBJ2-5; D gene uncertain. The CDR3 is made up of 16 amino acids. In germline, CDR1 is SGHDT, CDR2 YYEEEE. V shed 2 bases and J shed 4 bases, with 18 bases lying between them. The CDR3 DNA reads as TGTGCCAGCAGCTTCCTCCCCTCCGAGGACGCAGAGACCCAGTACTTC. It specifies CASSFLPSEDAETQYF.

The V gene is TRBV4-3, the J gene TRBJ2-6; D perhaps matches TRBD1 (5 bases). The CDR3 extends over 16 amino acids. V lost 0 bases and J lost 1, with 7 bases in between. CDR1 is LGHNA and CDR2 is YSLEER in the germline V gene. The CDR3 region is CASSQDKGSGANVLTF. CDR3 DNA sequence: TGCGCCAGCAGCCAAGATAAGGGGTCTGGGGCCAACGTCCTGACTTTC.

The chain is built from TRBV2 and TRBJ2-1; a possible D gene is TRBD2 (5 bases). Trimming removed 7 bases from V and 6 bases from J, with 16 bases in between. Germline V gene sequence: CDR1 SNHLY, CDR2 FYNNEI. This CDR3 contains 14 residues. The DNA of the CDR3 is TGTGCCAGCACCGAAAGTAGGGAGATCAATGAGCAGTTCTTC. It specifies CASTESREINEQFF.

J is TRBJ2-7 and V is TRBV6-5, with TRBD2 matching 14 bases. Germline loops: CDR1 MNHEY, CDR2 SVGAGI. The J segment lost 7 bases and the V segment lost 5 bases, leaving 7 bases of the junction unmatched. The CDR3 is 15 amino acids. The CDR3 nucleotides read TGTGCCAGCAGTCGACTAGCGGGAGGGCTAGGGGAGCAGTACTTC. Translating it yields CASSRLAGGLGEQYF.

This clone was detected once. This chain connects TRBV6-1 to TRBJ2-2; perhaps TRBD2 as D (6 bases). V lost 8 bases and J lost 0, with 10 bases in between. The CDR3 consists of 14 residues. Germline lookup yields CDR1 MNHNS and CDR2 SASEGT. CDR3 protein: CASPEGSNTGELFF. The CDR3, as DNA: TGTGCCAGCCCGGAGGGGTCGAACACCGGGGAGCTGTTTTTT.

Note on this clone: A much larger clone is a single base away; this may be a read error. The chain recombines TRBV29-1 with TRBJ2-5; 11 positions match TRBD2. J was trimmed by 9 bases and V by 7 bases; bases with no gene match: 7. The germline V gene encodes CDR1 SQVTM and CDR2 ANQGSEA. The CDR3 runs to 12 residues. The CDR3 nucleotides read TGCAGCGCCTCACTAGCGGGGGAGGCCCAGTACTTC. Protein product: CSASLAGEAQYF.

The V and J genes are TRBV10-3 and TRBJ1-2; possible D gene TRBD1, 6 bases. This CDR3 is built from 17 residues. V was cut by 1 base and J by 8 bases, with 23 bases left in between. The V gene's germline CDR1 is ENHRY and CDR2 SYGVKD. CDR3 sequence: CAISEFLILAGGDGYTF. The CDR3 nucleotides read TGTGCCATCAGTGAGTTCTTAATTCTCGCTGGGGGCGACGGCTACACCTTC.

In this sample, this clone turned up a few times. The V gene is TRBV30, the J gene TRBJ2-1, with 12 bases that match TRBD2. The CDR3 is made up of 14 amino acids. The ends lost 1 base at V and 8 bases at J; junction bases unmatched: 3. CDR1 and CDR2 (germline): GTSNPN, SVGIG (reference sequence). DNA of the CDR3: TGTGCCTGGAGTGGACTAGCGGGAGCTTATGAGCAGTTCTTC. This translates into CAWSGLAGAYEQFF.

In its sample, this clone was seen once. A junction boundary mismatches the germline segment, possibly from a read error. Other nucleotide sequences from this sample produce the same CDR3. This sequence joins TRBV11-2 and TRBJ2-2; 9 bases map to TRBD2. The CDR3 runs to 15 residues. The germline CDR1 and CDR2 sequences are SGHAT and FQNNGV. The CDR3 DNA reads TGTGCAAGCAGCTTAACGTCTAGCGGGAAGGGGGAGCTGTTTTTT. Translating it yields CASSLTSSGKGELFF.

The rearrangement links TRBV6-5 to TRBJ2-7; TRBD2 matches 7 bases. CDR1 is MNHEY and CDR2 is SVGAGI in the germline V gene. V lost 10 bases and J lost 2; bases outside the gene matches: 11. The CDR3 has 14 residues. CDR3 sequence (DNA): TGTGCCATCAGCATAGGGCGGGAGCCCTACGAGCAGTACTTC. It yields the protein CAISIGREPYEQYF.

The chain links TRBV9 to TRBJ1-2; D may be TRBD1 (5 bases). V was cut by 3 bases and J by 0 bases, with 9 bases left in between. The CDR3 covers 14 residues. Germline-derived CDR1 and CDR2 are SGDLS and YYNGEE. Written as DNA, the CDR3 is TGTGCCAGCAGCGCCCGACAGACTAACTATGGCTACACCTTC. It codes for CASSARQTNYGYTF.

This rearrangement joins TRBV7-3 to TRBJ2-1; no definite D call. CDR1 is SGHTA and CDR2 is FQGTGA in the germline V gene. Trimming cost V 2 bases and J 5 bases, with 7 bases left between them. This CDR3 comprises 13 residues. The CDR3 DNA sequence: TGTGCCAGCAGCTTAGGACGTGACAATGAGCAGTTCTTC. It translates to CASSLGRDNEQFF.

This clone was picked up a small number of times. The V gene is TRBV29-1, the J gene TRBJ1-2, with TRBD1 as a possible D gene (5 bases). CDR1 and CDR2 from the germline V gene are SQVTM and ANQGSEA. V lost 8 bases, J lost 3 bases, and 10 bases lay in between. The CDR3 runs to 11 residues. The CDR3: CSLGEDYGYTF. Here the CDR3 DNA reads TGCAGCCTGGGGGAGGACTATGGCTACACCTTC.